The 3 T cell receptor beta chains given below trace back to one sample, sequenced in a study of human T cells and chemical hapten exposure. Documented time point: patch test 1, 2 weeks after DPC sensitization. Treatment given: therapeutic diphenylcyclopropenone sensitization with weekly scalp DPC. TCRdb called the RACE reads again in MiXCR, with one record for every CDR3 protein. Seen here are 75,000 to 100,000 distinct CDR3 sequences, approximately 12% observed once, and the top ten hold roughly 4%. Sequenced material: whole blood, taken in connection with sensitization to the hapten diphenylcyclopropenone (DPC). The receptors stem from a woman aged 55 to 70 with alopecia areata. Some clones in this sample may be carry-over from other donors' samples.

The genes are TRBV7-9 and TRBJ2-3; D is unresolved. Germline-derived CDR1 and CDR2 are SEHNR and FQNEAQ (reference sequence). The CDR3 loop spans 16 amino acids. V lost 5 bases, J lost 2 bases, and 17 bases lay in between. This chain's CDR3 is CASSPWTPATTDTQYF. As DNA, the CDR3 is TGTGCCAGCAGCCCCTGGACCCCCGCGACCACAGATACGCAGTATTTT.

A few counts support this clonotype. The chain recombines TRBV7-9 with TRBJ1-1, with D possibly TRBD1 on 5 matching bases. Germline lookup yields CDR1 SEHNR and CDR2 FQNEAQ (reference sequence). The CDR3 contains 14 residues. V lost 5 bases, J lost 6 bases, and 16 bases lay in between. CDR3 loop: CASSLQGLLAEAFF. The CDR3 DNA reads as TGTGCCAGCAGCCTGCAGGGTCTGCTTGCTGAAGCTTTCTTT. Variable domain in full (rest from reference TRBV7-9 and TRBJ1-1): DTGVSQNPRHKITKRGQNVTFRCDPISEHNRLYWYRQTLGQGPEFLTYFQNEAQLEKSRLLSDRFSAERPKGSFSTLEIQRTEQGDSAMYLCASSLQGLLAEAFFGQGTRLTVV.

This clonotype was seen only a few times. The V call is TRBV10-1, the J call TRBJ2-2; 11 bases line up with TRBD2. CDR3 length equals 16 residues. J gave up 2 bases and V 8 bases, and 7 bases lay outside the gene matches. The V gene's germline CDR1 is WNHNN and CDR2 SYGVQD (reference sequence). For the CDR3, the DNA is TGCGCCAGCGGAACTAGCGGGGGAGGTAACACCGGGGAGCTGTTTTTT. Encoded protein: CASGTSGGGNTGELFF.